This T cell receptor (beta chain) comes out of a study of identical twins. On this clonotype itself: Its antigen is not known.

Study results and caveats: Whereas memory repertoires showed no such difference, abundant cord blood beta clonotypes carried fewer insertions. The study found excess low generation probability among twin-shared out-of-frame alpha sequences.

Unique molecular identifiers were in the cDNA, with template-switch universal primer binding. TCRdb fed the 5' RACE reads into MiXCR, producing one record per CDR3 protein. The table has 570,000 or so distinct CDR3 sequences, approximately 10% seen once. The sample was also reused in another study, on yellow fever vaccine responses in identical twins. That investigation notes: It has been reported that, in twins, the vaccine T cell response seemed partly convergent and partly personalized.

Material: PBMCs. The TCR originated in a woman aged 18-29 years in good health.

CDR3 DNA sequence: TGCAGTGCTAGAGACCAGGGAAGGAAATACGAGCAGTACTTC. It encodes CSARDQGRKYEQYF. This chain uses TRBV20-1 with TRBJ2-7; D is perhaps TRBD1 (5 bases). The CDR3 covers 14 residues. Trimming removed 0 bases at V and 4 bases at J, with 13 bases between. Germline V CDR1 and CDR2: DFQATT, SNEGSKA (reference sequence).